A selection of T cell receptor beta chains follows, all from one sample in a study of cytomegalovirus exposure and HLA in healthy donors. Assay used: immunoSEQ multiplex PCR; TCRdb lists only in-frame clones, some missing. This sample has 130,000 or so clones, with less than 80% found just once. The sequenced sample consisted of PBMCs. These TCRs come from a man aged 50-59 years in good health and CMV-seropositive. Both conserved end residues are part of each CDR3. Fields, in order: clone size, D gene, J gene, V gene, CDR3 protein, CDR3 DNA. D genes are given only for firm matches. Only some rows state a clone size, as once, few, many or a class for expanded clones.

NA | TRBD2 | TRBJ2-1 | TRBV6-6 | CASTTIGRASNEQFF | TGTGCCAGCACGACTATCGGGAGGGCCTCAAATGAGCAGTTCTTC
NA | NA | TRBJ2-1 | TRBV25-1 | CASSTAAVQFF | TGTGCCAGCAGCACTGCGGCCGTTCAGTTCTTC
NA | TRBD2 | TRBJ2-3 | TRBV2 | CASAWDYTLTDTQYF | TGTGCCAGCGCATGGGACTACACTCTCACAGATACGCAGTATTTT
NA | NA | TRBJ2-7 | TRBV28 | CASEKTGYEQYF | TGTGCCAGCGAAAAGACTGGCTACGAGCAGTACTTC
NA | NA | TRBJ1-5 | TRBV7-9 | CASSFSGNSNQPQHF | TGTGCCAGCAGCTTCTCAGGGAATAGCAATCAGCCCCAGCATTTT
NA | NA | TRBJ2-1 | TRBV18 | CASSPQPGPGDNEQFF | TGTGCCAGCTCACCACAGCCAGGCCCCGGGGACAATGAGCAGTTCTTC
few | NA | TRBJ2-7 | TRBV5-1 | CASSLEGYEQYF | TGCGCCAGCAGCTTGGAGGGGTACGAGCAGTACTTC
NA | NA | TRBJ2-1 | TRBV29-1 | CSVEEQGGTYNEQFF | TGCAGCGTTGAAGAACAGGGCGGAACCTACAATGAGCAGTTCTTC
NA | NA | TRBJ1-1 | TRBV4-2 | CASSQEITYKNTEAFF | TGTGCCAGCAGCCAAGAAATTACATACAAGAACACTGAAGCTTTCTTT
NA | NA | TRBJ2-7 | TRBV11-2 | CASSPSSYEQYF | TGTGCCAGCAGCCCTAGCTCCTACGAGCAGTACTTC
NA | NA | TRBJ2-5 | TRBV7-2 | CASSQTTGPLAQYF | TGTGCCAGCAGCCAAACGACAGGTCCGCTCGCCCAGTACTTC
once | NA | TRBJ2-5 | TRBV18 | CASSPLREETQYF | TGTGCCAGCTCACCACTCAGGGAAGAGACCCAGTACTTC
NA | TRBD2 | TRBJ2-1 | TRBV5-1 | CASSLGSSGGYNEQFF | TGCGCCAGCAGCTTGGGGTCCAGCGGGGGCTACAATGAGCAGTTCTTC
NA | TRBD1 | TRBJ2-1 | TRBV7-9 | CASSLGDRGYNEQFF | TGTGCCAGCAGCTTAGGGGACAGGGGGTACAATGAGCAGTTCTTC
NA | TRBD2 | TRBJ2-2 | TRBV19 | CASSIQASGRAGTGELFF | TGTGCCAGTAGTATTCAGGCTAGCGGGAGGGCGGGCACCGGGGAGCTGTTTTTT
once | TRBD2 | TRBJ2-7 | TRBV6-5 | CAVGAGGPLNYEQYF | TGTGCCGTAGGCGCGGGAGGGCCCCTCAACTACGAGCAGTACTTC
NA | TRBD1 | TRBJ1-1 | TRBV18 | CASSLTGDTEAFF | TGTGCCAGCTCGCTAACAGGGGACACTGAAGCTTTCTTT
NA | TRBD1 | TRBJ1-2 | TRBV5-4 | CASTRGTVLGYTF | TGTGCCAGCACCCGAGGGACAGTCCTTGGCTACACCTTC
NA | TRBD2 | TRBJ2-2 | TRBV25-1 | CASSEGGRAGELFF | TGTGCCAGCAGTGAAGGCGGGAGGGCCGGGGAGCTGTTTTTT
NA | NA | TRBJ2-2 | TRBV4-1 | CASSRPSGRTAGELFF | TGCGCCAGCAGCCGCCCCTCTGGGCGTACGGCCGGGGAGCTGTTTTTT
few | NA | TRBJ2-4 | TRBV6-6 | CASSYSSGEENIQYF | TGTGCCAGCAGTTACTCGTCCGGGGAGGAAAACATTCAGTACTTC
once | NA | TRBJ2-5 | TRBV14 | CASSSGVTQYF | TGTGCCAGCAGCTCAGGCGTGACCCAGTACTTC
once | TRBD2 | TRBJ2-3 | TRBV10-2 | CASRRLAGGFSTDTQYF | TGCGCCAGCAGACGACTAGCGGGGGGTTTTAGCACAGATACGCAGTATTTT
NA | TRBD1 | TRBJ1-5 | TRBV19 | CASSIGQGVNQPQHF | TGTGCCAGTAGTATAGGACAGGGGGTAAATCAGCCCCAGCATTTT
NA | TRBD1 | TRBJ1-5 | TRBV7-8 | CASSLEKTGGHQPQHF | TGTGCCAGCAGCTTAGAAAAGACAGGGGGACATCAGCCCCAGCATTTT
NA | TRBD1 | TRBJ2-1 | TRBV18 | CASSPGQAAPLSYNEQFF | TGTGCCAGCTCACCCGGACAGGCCGCCCCTCTGTCCTACAATGAGCAGTTCTTC
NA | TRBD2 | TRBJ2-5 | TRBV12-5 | CASAEAGVGETQYF | TGTGCTAGTGCCGAAGCGGGAGTGGGGGAGACCCAGTACTTC
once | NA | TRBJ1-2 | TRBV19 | CASRSTEVTNYGYTF | TGTGCCAGTAGGTCGACGGAGGTTACGAACTATGGCTACACCTTC
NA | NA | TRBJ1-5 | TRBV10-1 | CAPEGAGQPQHF | TGCGCCCCAGAGGGTGCCGGTCAGCCCCAGCATTTT
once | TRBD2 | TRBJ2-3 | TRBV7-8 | CASSAKTSGSEYF | TGTGCCAGCAGCGCAAAGACGAGCGGGAGTGAGTATTTT
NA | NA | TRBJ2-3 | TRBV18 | CASSPGRSDTQYF | TGTGCCAGCTCACCGGGGAGGTCCGATACGCAGTATTTT
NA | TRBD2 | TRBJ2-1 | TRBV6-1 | CASSEGGGLAGYGTYNEQFF | TGTGCCAGCAGTGAAGGGGGGGGACTAGCGGGATACGGCACGTACAATGAGCAGTTCTTC
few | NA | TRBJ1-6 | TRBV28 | CASSWSGAGKGSPLHF | TGTGCCAGCAGTTGGTCAGGTGCAGGGAAGGGTTCACCCCTCCACTTT
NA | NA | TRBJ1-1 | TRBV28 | CASSLPQGTEAFF | TGTGCCAGCAGTTTACCTCAGGGGACTGAAGCTTTCTTT
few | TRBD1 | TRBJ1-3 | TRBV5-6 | CASSFRQGNSGNTIYF | TGTGCCAGCAGCTTCCGACAGGGCAACTCTGGAAACACCATATATTTT
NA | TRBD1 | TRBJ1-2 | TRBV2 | CASRDPGTGGGYTF | TGTGCCAGCAGGGATCCCGGGACAGGGGGTGGCTACACCTTC
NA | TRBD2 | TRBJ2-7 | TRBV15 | CATSLTSGTYEQYF | TGTGCCACCAGCCTGACTAGCGGGACCTACGAGCAGTACTTC
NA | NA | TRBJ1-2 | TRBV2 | CASKKGQPDYGYTF | TGTGCCAGTAAAAAAGGACAGCCAGACTATGGCTACACCTTC
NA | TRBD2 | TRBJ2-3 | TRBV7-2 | CASSSGPSGRTGDTQYF | TGTGCCAGCAGCTCGGGGCCTAGCGGGAGAACTGGGGATACGCAGTATTTT
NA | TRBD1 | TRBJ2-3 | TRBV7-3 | CASSSGQGSSDTQYF | TGTGCCAGCAGCTCAGGACAGGGTAGTTCAGATACGCAGTATTTT
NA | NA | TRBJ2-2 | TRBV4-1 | CASSQDSGVGGELFF | TGCGCCAGCAGCCAAGATTCCGGGGTAGGCGGGGAGCTGTTTTTT
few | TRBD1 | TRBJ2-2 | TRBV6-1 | CASIDRGNTGELFF | TGTGCCAGCATTGACAGGGGGAACACCGGGGAGCTGTTTTTT
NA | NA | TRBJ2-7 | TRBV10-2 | CASSDGYYEQYF | TGCGCCAGCAGTGATGGGTACTACGAGCAGTACTTC
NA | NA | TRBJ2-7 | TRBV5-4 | CASSNRERGYEQYF | TGTGCCAGCAGTAACAGGGAAAGGGGCTACGAGCAGTACTTC
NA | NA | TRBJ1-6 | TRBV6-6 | CASSSGRLATSPLHF | TGTGCCAGCAGTTCCGGAAGACTGGCAACTTCACCCCTCCACTTT
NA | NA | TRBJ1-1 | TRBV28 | CASSSPGRGWNTEAFF | TGTGCCAGCAGTTCCCCCGGCCGGGGATGGAACACTGAAGCTTTCTTT
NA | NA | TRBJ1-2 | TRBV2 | CARRGEGGYTF | TGTGCCAGAAGAGGAGAGGGAGGCTACACCTTC
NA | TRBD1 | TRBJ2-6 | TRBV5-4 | CASSLDGNRGGSSGANVLTF | TGTGCCAGCAGCTTGGACGGTAACAGGGGTGGGAGCTCTGGGGCCAACGTCCTGACTTTC
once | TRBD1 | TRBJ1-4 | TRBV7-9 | CSSSIGQGREKLFF | TGTTCCAGCAGCATCGGACAGGGACGGGAAAAACTGTTTTTT
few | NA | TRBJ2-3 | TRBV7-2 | CASSVGEGGAQYF | TGTGCCAGCAGCGTGGGAGAGGGAGGTGCGCAGTATTTT
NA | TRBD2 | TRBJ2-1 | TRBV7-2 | CASSQLAGTSHSEQFF | TGTGCCAGCAGTCAGTTGGCCGGGACTAGCCATTCTGAGCAGTTCTTC
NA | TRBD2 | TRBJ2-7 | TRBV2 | CATMGASGTYEQYF | TGTGCTACCATGGGGGCTAGCGGGACTTACGAGCAGTACTTC
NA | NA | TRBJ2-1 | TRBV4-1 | CASSQRDSPEQFF | TGCGCCAGCAGCCAGAGAGACAGCCCAGAGCAGTTCTTC